This TCR beta chain was captured in a study of T cell repertoires in cytomegalovirus infection. At the level of the study: It can be stated that public TCR beta signatures indicated CMV infection as well as a matching HLA type.

TCRdb reprocessed the reads via MiXCR and lists one record per CDR3 protein. This table has more than 350,000 distinct CDR3 sequences, roughly 30% appearing once. The sequence came from a human donor in good health (CMV status not recorded). Some clones in this sample may be carry-over from other donors' samples. The sequencing sample was made of PBMCs.

CDR3 bases: TGTGCCACCAGCAGAGGTGGGACAGGGACTACCTACGAGCAGTACTTC. Its translation: CATSRGGTGTTYEQYF. The chain employs TRBV15 and TRBJ2-7, with 9 positions matching TRBD1. The CDR3 totals 16 residues. V was pared by 1 base and J by 2 bases, with 6 bases of the junction left unmatched. Per the germline V gene, CDR1 is LNHNV and CDR2 is YYDKDF (reference sequence).